The T cell receptor (beta chain) described here comes from a study of radiation and T cells in renal cell carcinoma. V was shortened by 3 bases and J by 5 bases, with 17 bases between the two germline ends. Germline V gene sequence: CDR1 SGHRS, CDR2 YFSETQ. The CDR3 runs to 15 residues. Time point defined: baseline pretreatment blood. As to treatment: 15 Gy SBRT to primary tumor, nephrectomy 4 weeks later. This renal cell carcinoma was of the clear cell type. The table came from immunoSEQ multiplex PCR; TCRdb's copy has only in-frame clones and leaves some out. The sample lists roughly 100,000 clones; less than 90% were seen once.

This sequence joins TRBV5-1 and TRBJ2-5; weak D call: TRBD2 (6 bases). This sequence was found in a man aged 50-60 years with renal cell carcinoma. The sequenced sample was blood, obtained from a patient whose treatment included radiotherapy and nephrectomy. The CDR3 here is CASSSGTHTEETQYF. Here the CDR3 DNA reads TGCGCCAGCAGCTCTGGGACTCACACAGAGGAGACCCAGTACTTC.